This passage covers 9 T cell receptor beta chains from one sample sequenced in a study of T cell changes during pregnancy in multiple sclerosis. Data came from immunoSEQ multiplex PCR; TCRdb stores just in-frame clones and leaves some out. The sample contains approximately 37,000 clones, roughly 91% of which appear only once. The sequencing used CD4+ T cells from peripheral blood mononuclear cells, collected in the third trimester of pregnancy. The receptors shown here come from a female donor with multiple sclerosis, enrolled in a pregnancy study.

This chain connects TRBV4-2 to TRBJ2-7; D uncertain. The germline V gene encodes CDR1 LGHNA and CDR2 YNFKEQ. Trimming stripped 0 bases from V and 6 bases from J, with 6 bases between. The CDR3 extends over 12 amino acids. The CDR3, as DNA: TGTGCCAGCAGCCAAGATACGAGCGAGCAGTACTTC. Protein sequence: CASSQDTSEQYF.

This chain joins TRBV11-2 and TRBJ2-3; D perhaps matches TRBD2 (6 bases). V was trimmed by 10 bases and J by 4 bases, leaving 15 bases between them. This CDR3 region has 13 residues. CDR1 is SGHAT and CDR2 is FQNNGV in the germline V gene. DNA of the CDR3: TGTGCCACCTCGAGCGGAGGGTCAGATACGCAGTATTTT. Translation: CATSSGGSDTQYF.

The chain recombines TRBV7-3 with TRBJ2-7; the D gene is possibly TRBD1 (5 bases). CDR1 is SGHTA, CDR2 FQGTGA, per germline. The CDR3 has 14 amino acids. Between the trimmed V and J ends, which lost 0 bases and 7 bases, there was a span of 13 bases. This CDR3 reads CASSLTGLAGEQYF. The DNA for the CDR3 is TGTGCCAGCAGCTTAACGGGGCTGGCAGGGGAGCAGTACTTC. The entire variable domain, with the rest obtained from reference TRBV7-3 and TRBJ2-7, is as follows: GAGVSQTPSNKVTEKGKYVELRCDPISGHTALYWYRQSLGQGPEFLIYFQGTGAADDSGLPNDRFFAVRPEGSVSTLKIQRTERGDSAVYLCASSLTGLAGEQYFGPGTRLTVT.

The genes are TRBV6-6 and TRBJ2-1, with TRBD2 matching over 7 bases. V shed 3 bases, J shed 4 bases, and the junction held 6 bases outside the gene matches. The CDR3 has 15 residues. Germline CDR1 and CDR2: MNHNY and SVGAGI (reference sequence). CDR3 amino acids: CASSYGQGGYNEQFF. The CDR3 DNA sequence: TGTGCCAGCAGTTATGGCCAGGGAGGGTACAATGAGCAGTTCTTC.

The gene calls are TRBV2 and TRBJ1-1; D gene unclear. CDR1 and CDR2 from the germline V gene are SNHLY and FYNNEI. The length of the CDR3 is 12 residues. The ends were cut back, 10 bases at V and 0 bases at J, with 9 bases in the middle. The CDR3 spells CATKRVNTEAFF. The CDR3 DNA reads TGTGCCACGAAGCGGGTGAACACTGAAGCTTTCTTT.

The V gene is TRBV7-2, the J gene TRBJ2-7, with D possibly being TRBD1 (6 bases). The V and J ends lost 7 bases and 3 bases respectively, with 13 bases between them. Germline CDR1 is SGHTA and CDR2 is FQGNSA. This CDR3 spans 13 amino acids. The CDR3 here is CASTPAGDYEQYF. In DNA form, the CDR3 reads TGTGCCAGCACCCCAGCAGGGGACTACGAGCAGTACTTC.

The V call is TRBV2, the J call TRBJ2-7, with no clear D. Trimming took off 2 bases at V and 7 bases at J, with 9 bases between the two ends. Germline lookup yields CDR1 SNHLY and CDR2 FYNNEI. The CDR3 is made up of 12 amino acids. This CDR3 reads CASSESRAEQYF. CDR3 in DNA: TGTGCCAGCAGTGAATCCCGTGCGGAGCAGTACTTC.

This chain uses TRBV7-3 with TRBJ2-7; tentative D call: TRBD1 (5 bases). Germline V CDR1 and CDR2: SGHTA, FQGTGA. The germline V and J ends were trimmed by 1 base and 3 bases, with 10 bases remaining between them. The CDR3 is 14 amino acids. The CDR3 region is CASSLMGRDYEQYF. The CDR3 DNA follows: TGTGCCAGCAGCTTAATGGGCAGGGACTACGAGCAGTACTTC.

This chain joins TRBV28 and TRBJ2-1, with TRBD2 matching over 7 bases. The CDR3 is 15 residues long. From germline, CDR1 is MDHEN and CDR2 SYDVKM. V was clipped by 4 bases and J by 3 bases; unmatched bases: 6. The CDR3 nucleotides are TGTGCCAGCAGTTACCCTGGACTAGGCTACAATGAGCAGTTCTTC. Protein sequence: CASSYPGLGYNEQFF.